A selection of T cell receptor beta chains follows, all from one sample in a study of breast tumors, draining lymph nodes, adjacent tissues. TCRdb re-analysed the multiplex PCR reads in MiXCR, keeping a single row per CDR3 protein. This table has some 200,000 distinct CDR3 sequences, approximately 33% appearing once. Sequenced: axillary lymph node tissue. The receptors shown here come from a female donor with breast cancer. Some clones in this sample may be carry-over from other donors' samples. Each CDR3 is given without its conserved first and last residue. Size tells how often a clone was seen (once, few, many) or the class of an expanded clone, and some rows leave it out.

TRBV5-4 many ASSLWTTSTDTQY
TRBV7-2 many ASSLKTSGRGQY
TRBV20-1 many SARGLSKNEQF
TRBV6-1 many ASSYQDGSYEQY
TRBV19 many ASSIGAEKSANEKLF
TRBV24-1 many ATEVFGGVYNEQF
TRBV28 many ASSFGWGGEKLF
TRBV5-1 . ASSLVGPRVDGDGYT
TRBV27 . ASSSRTSGTYEQY
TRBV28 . ASSPSVLTNEQF
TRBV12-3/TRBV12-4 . ASSFAKNEQF
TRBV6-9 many ARPDRQEPNYGYT
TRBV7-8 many ASSFLAGVAPF
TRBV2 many ASNPGGRSSEQF
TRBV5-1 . ASSVGQGDTGELF
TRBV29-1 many SVEFTSETQY
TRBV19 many ASRPSERETQY
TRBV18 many ASSPPGRGTGELF
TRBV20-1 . SARAGTSYNEQY
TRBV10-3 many AISAPNYGYT
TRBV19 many ASTDSEGSETQY
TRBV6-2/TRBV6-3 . ASRPSDSMNTEAF
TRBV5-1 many ASSEGTHEQY
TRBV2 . ASSDVGELF
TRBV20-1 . SARQVNTIY
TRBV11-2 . TSSLGGGAALH
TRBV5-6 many ASSLGQGLPNYGYT
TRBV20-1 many SARRGSSGNEKLF
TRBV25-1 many ASSERGGSFLPGLAGGNTGELF
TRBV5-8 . ASSLGQPETQY
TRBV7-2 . ASSSGMNTEAF
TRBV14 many ASSRWDGWGKETQY
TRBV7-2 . ASFYICSARATGSYEQY
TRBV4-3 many ASSQDSFAENEQF
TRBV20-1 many SAGTGPRQPQH
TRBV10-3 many AIRTTSGGTYEQY
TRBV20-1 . SARGVRFYEQY
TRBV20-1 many SAPWNGGPTYNEQF
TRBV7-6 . ASSPNRGDRKNSPLH
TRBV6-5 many ASSGGGREY
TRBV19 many ASREGSANTGELF
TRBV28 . ASSEGWETQY
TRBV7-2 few ASSSGQALGEAF